The TCR beta chain described here comes from a study of blood T cells in healthy people across ages. The germline CDR1 and CDR2 sequences are LGHNT and FRNRAP. Trimming shortened V by 0 bases and J by 4 bases, and 13 bases separated the two germline ends. CDR3 length: 16 residues. The sample providers were healthy Caucasian people from Russia, aged about 6 to 95. This clonotype was seen only a few times. Through a sample-barcoded 5' primer and a J-beta primer mix, a second PCR was run for 7 to 11 cycles. Via MiXCR, TCRdb re-called the 5' RACE reads, giving one row per CDR3 protein. The data hold hundreds of thousands of distinct CDR3 sequences, with less than 25% observed a single time. In addition, the sample was reused for a study of T cells of mothers and their children. That paper adds: The overlap seen between related mothers and children slightly exceeded that of unrelated pairs, though not significantly.

Sequenced: blood. The chain couples TRBV12-5 to TRBJ2-1, with D perhaps TRBD2 (6 bases). The sequence was obtained from a boy between 5 and 17 years old in good health. CDR3 in DNA: TGTGCTAGTGGTTTGGTAGTAGGAGGGCCTTACAATGAGCAGTTCTTC. Residues: CASGLVVGGPYNEQFF. Variable domain in full (rest from reference TRBV12-5 and TRBJ2-1): DARVTQTPRHKVTEMGQEVTMRCQPILGHNTVFWYRQTMMQGLELLAYFRNRAPLDDSGMPKDRFSAEMPDATLATLKIQPSEPRDSAVYFCASGLVVGGPYNEQFFGPGTRLTVL.